The 20 T cell receptor beta chains given below trace back to one sample, sequenced in a study of blood T cell repertoires in COVID-19. The protocol was immunoSEQ multiplex PCR, while the TCRdb copy is restricted to in-frame clones and leaves out a portion. This sample has about 81,000 clones; more than 70% occur once, and the top ten carry about 25%. Sequenced: peripheral blood. The origin of the receptors is a human donor in a cohort sampled during active COVID-19.

The V call is TRBV29-1, the J call TRBJ2-1, with TRBD1 identical over 10 bases. The CDR3 contains 14 residues. The germline V gene encodes CDR1 SQVTM and CDR2 ANQGSEA. The V and J ends lost 7 bases and 8 bases, in that order; junction bases with no gene match: 11. CDR3 residues: CSAPGQGFKYEQFF. The DNA for the CDR3 is TGCAGCGCCCCGGGACAGGGGTTTAAGTATGAGCAGTTCTTC.

This clone appeared a single time. The V gene is TRBV5-5, the J gene TRBJ1-2; 9 nucleotides line up with TRBD1. Losses at the gene ends were 1 base for V and 5 bases for J; bases not matched to a gene: 3. In germline, CDR1 is SGHKS, CDR2 YYEKEE (reference sequence). The CDR3 has 14 amino acids. As DNA, the CDR3 is TGTGCCAGCAGCTTGAAGACAGGGGGTTATGGCTACACCTTC. Translating it yields CASSLKTGGYGYTF.

The sample holds one count of this clone. V gene TRBV10-1 combines with J gene TRBJ1-2; D may be TRBD1 (5 bases). The germline V gene encodes CDR1 WNHNN and CDR2 SYGVQD (reference sequence). This CDR3 comprises 19 residues. Trimming removed 7 bases at V and 0 bases at J, with 27 bases between. The CDR3 sequence: CASTQGDIGRYRTNYGYTF. The CDR3, as DNA: TGCGCCAGCACCCAAGGGGATATTGGCAGATACCGAACTAACTATGGCTACACCTTC.

The chain uses TRBV18 and TRBJ1-1, with TRBD1 matching 8 bases. The germline V gene encodes CDR1 KGHSH and CDR2 LQKENI. This CDR3 comprises 15 residues. The V and J ends lost 3 bases and 4 bases, in that order; junction bases with no gene match: 7. CDR3 residues: CASSPGQGGFTEAFF. The CDR3 DNA reads TGTGCCAGCTCACCCGGACAGGGCGGTTTCACTGAAGCTTTCTTT.

This clone was seen a single time. The V call is TRBV11-2, the J call TRBJ2-1, with D possibly matching TRBD1 (5 bases). Trimming left V 0 bases short and J 4 bases short, with 7 bases between. Germline CDR1 reads SGHAT; CDR2 reads FQNNGV. This CDR3 region has 14 residues. The CDR3 loop reads CASSLEGAYNEQFF. CDR3 DNA sequence: TGTGCCAGCAGCTTAGAAGGGGCGTACAATGAGCAGTTCTTC.

V is TRBV5-5 and J is TRBJ2-2, with unresolved D. The CDR3 extends over 15 amino acids. The V end lost 0 bases, the J end lost 1 base, and 7 bases lay between the germline ends. Germline V gene lookup returns CDR1 SGHKS and CDR2 YYEKEE (reference sequence). The DNA of the CDR3 is TGTGCCAGCAGCTTGGGTCAGAAGAACACCGGGGAGCTGTTTTTT. Translating it yields CASSLGQKNTGELFF.

V is TRBV5-1 and J is TRBJ2-2; tentatively, D is TRBD2 (7 bases). The CDR3 covers 15 residues. Germline V gene data show CDR1 as SGHRS and CDR2 as YFSETQ. V was shortened by 0 bases and J by 6 bases, with 12 bases between the two germline ends. The CDR3 loop reads CASSLAWGGSGELFF. The CDR3 coding sequence is TGCGCCAGCAGCTTGGCGTGGGGGGGCTCCGGGGAGCTGTTTTTT. Filled out from reference TRBV5-1 and TRBJ2-2, the complete variable domain reads KAGVTQTPRYLIKTRGQQVTLSCSPISGHRSVSWYQQTPGQGLQFLFEYFSETQRNKGNFPGRFSGRQFSNSRSEMNVSTLELGDSALYLCASSLAWGGSGELFFGEGSRLTVL.

The chain links TRBV27 to TRBJ2-7; the match to TRBD1 covers 8 bases. The CDR3 runs 12 residues. The J segment lost 8 bases and the V segment lost 8 bases, leaving 8 bases of the junction unmatched. Germline V gives CDR1 MNHEY, CDR2 SMNVEV (reference sequence). As DNA, the CDR3 is TGTGCCAGCGGAGGGACAGGTTTGAAGCAGTACTTC. It is translated as CASGGTGLKQYF.

The V and J genes are TRBV7-2 and TRBJ1-1, with D unclear. The V end lost 1 base, the J end lost 0 bases, and 15 bases lay between the germline ends. The CDR3 sequence is 17 residues long. Germline lookup yields CDR1 SGHTA and CDR2 FQGNSA. The CDR3 spells CASSLERAGVMNTEAFF. CDR3 nucleotides: TGTGCCAGCAGCTTAGAACGGGCGGGAGTTATGAACACTGAAGCTTTCTTT.

The V and J genes are TRBV3-1 (or the pseudogene TRBV3-2) and TRBJ1-5; D is undetermined. Germline V CDR1 and CDR2: LGHDT, YNNKEL (reference sequence). V lost 4 bases to trimming and J lost 5 bases, with 12 bases between them. This CDR3 comprises 14 residues. The CDR3 DNA is TGTGCCAGCAGCCTCTTCACGACTGATCAGCCCCAGCATTTT. The encoded protein is CASSLFTTDQPQHF.

V usage is TRBV9 and J usage is TRBJ1-1, with D possibly matching TRBD1 (5 bases). CDR3 length: 14 residues. V was trimmed by 0 bases and J by 6 bases, leaving 12 bases between them. Germline lookup yields CDR1 SGDLS and CDR2 YYNGEE. CDR3 DNA: TGTGCCAGCAGCGTAGATGGGGGGATGCCTGAAGCTTTCTTT. Translating it yields CASSVDGGMPEAFF.

This clone was seen a handful of times. This chain links TRBV4-3 with TRBJ2-7; tentative D call: TRBD2 (5 bases). CDR1 and CDR2 from the germline V gene are LGHNA and YSLEER. The CDR3 totals 15 residues. The ends were cut back, 0 bases at V and 1 base at J, with 10 bases in the middle. CDR3 in amino acids: CASSQDAGRSYEQYF. CDR3 nucleotide sequence: TGCGCCAGCAGCCAAGATGCGGGTCGTTCCTACGAGCAGTACTTC.

The chain recombines TRBV19 with TRBJ2-7, with a possible D match to TRBD1 (6 bases). V shed 1 base and J shed 1 base, with 17 bases lying between them. CDR3 length equals 17 residues. In germline, CDR1 is LNHDA, CDR2 SQIVND (reference sequence). CDR3 protein: CASSIAGNRAPSYEQYF. CDR3 bases: TGTGCCAGTAGTATAGCTGGGAACAGGGCCCCATCCTACGAGCAGTACTTC.

This clone came up a few times. The chain is built from TRBV7-2 and TRBJ2-5; D may be TRBD1 (5 bases). Germline values: CDR1 SGHTA, CDR2 FQGNSA. CDR3 size: 14 residues. V was clipped by 0 bases and J by 5 bases, with 10 bases between them. The CDR3 nucleotides are TGTGCCAGCAGCTTAGCTAAGGGGCTGGAGACCCAGTACTTC. Its translation: CASSLAKGLETQYF.

This clone has a single count. This chain links TRBV9 with TRBJ1-5; maybe TRBD1 (5 bases). In germline, CDR1 is SGDLS, CDR2 YYNGEE. This CDR3 region has 15 residues. The V and J ends lost 4 bases and 6 bases respectively, with 17 bases between them. The CDR3 here is CASSPGGMETQPQHF. Written as DNA, the CDR3 is TGTGCCAGCAGCCCCGGGGGAATGGAGACTCAGCCCCAGCATTTT.

The chain carries TRBV7-2 and TRBJ2-1, with unresolved D. This CDR3 contains 14 residues. The V gene lost 5 bases and the J gene lost 12 bases, with 20 bases spanning the gap. Germline V gene data show CDR1 as SGHTA and CDR2 as FQGNSA. CDR3 nucleotides: TGTGCCAGCAGCCCCACCCATGGAGCATTTCGGCAGTTCTTC. Translation gives CASSPTHGAFRQFF.

The chain has TRBV4-1 and TRBJ2-7; 10 nucleotides line up with TRBD1. CDR3 length equals 16 residues. Germline lookup yields CDR1 MGHRA and CDR2 YSYEKL. The J segment lost 2 bases and the V segment lost 4 bases, leaving 8 bases of the junction unmatched. CDR3 protein: CASSLPDRGETYEQYF. The CDR3 DNA follows: TGCGCCAGCAGCCTCCCGGACAGGGGGGAAACCTACGAGCAGTACTTC.

This clone was detected only once. The CDR3 is CASSLVSLGGGELFF. In nucleotides, the CDR3 is TGTGCCAGCAGTTTGGTCTCGCTAGGGGGCGGGGAGCTGTTTTTT. The chain combines TRBV27 with TRBJ2-2; a weak D match, TRBD1 (6 bases). CDR3 length: 15 residues. Looked up from germline, CDR1 is MNHEY and CDR2 is SMNVEV (reference sequence). The germline V and J ends were trimmed by 3 bases and 7 bases, with 15 bases remaining between them.

The chain couples TRBV30 to TRBJ1-2; 9 bases line up with TRBD1. V lost 3 bases and J lost 7; bases outside the gene matches: 12. From germline, CDR1 is GTSNPN and CDR2 SVGIG (reference sequence). The CDR3 totals 15 residues. Here the CDR3 reads CAWRRTGTGPSGYTF. CDR3 bases: TGTGCCTGGAGACGGACCGGGACAGGGCCCTCTGGCTACACCTTC.

J is TRBJ2-1 and V is TRBV27; weak D call: TRBD1 (6 bases). CDR3 length: 16 amino acids. Deletions cut 5 bases from V and 0 bases from J, with 14 bases between. The germline gives CDR1 MNHEY, CDR2 SMNVEV (reference sequence). CDR3 in DNA: TGTGCCAGCAGTCGAATCGGGACAACCTCCTACAATGAGCAGTTCTTC. This translates into CASSRIGTTSYNEQFF.